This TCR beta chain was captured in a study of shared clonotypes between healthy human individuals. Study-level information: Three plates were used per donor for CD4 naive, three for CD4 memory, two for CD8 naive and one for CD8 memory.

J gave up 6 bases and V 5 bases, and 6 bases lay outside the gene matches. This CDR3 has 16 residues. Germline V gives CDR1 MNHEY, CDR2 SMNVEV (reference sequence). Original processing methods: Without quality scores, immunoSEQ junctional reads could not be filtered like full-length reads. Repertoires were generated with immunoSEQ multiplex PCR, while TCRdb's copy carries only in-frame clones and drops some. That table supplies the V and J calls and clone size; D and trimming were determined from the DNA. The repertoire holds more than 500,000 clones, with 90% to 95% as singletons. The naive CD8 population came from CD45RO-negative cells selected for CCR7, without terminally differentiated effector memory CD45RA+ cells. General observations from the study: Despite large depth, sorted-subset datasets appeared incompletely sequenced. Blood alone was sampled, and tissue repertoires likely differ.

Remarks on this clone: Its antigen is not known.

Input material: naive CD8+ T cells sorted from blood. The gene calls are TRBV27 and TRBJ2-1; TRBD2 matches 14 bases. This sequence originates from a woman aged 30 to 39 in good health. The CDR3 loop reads CASSAGTSGSLNEQFF. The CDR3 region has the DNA TGTGCCAGCAGTGCCGGGACTAGCGGGAGTCTCAATGAGCAGTTCTTC.